A selection of T cell receptor beta chains follows, all from one sample in a study of blood T cell repertoires in COVID-19. TCRdb's table, derived via immunoSEQ multiplex PCR, lists solely in-frame clones and lacks some. The sample yields 120,000 to 150,000 clones, approximately 80% seen once. The sequencing sample was made of peripheral blood. The source is a man between 45 and 60 years old with acute or convalescent COVID-19. Each CDR3 is given with its conserved first and last residue. The D gene is left open where the match is weak. Clone size, where shown, is once, few, many, or a class for clones that have expanded.

D: TRBD2; J: TRBJ2-1; V: TRBV19; size: -; CDR3: CASSRTSGGSYNEQFF; DNA: TGTGCCAGTAGCAGGACTAGCGGGGGTTCCTACAATGAGCAGTTCTTC
D: -; J: TRBJ1-4; V: TRBV2; size: -; CDR3: CASNRDVNEKLFF; DNA: TGTGCCAGCAACAGGGACGTTAATGAAAAACTGTTTTTT
D: -; J: TRBJ1-5; V: TRBV25-1; size: -; CDR3: CASSGHNSNQPQHF; DNA: TGTGCCAGCAGTGGACATAATAGCAATCAGCCCCAGCATTTT
D: -; J: TRBJ2-3; V: TRBV9; size: -; CDR3: CASSPPRGTDTQYF; DNA: TGTGCCAGCAGCCCCCCGAGGGGCACAGATACGCAGTATTTT
D: -; J: TRBJ1-1; V: TRBV2; size: once; CDR3: CASSEAWGVVFF; DNA: TGTGCCAGCAGTGAAGCGTGGGGGGTCGTGTTCTTT
D: TRBD2; J: TRBJ2-5; V: TRBV5-4; size: few; CDR3: CASSWGGTDQETQYF; DNA: TGTGCCAGCAGCTGGGGAGGGACGGACCAAGAGACCCAGTACTTC
D: TRBD1; J: TRBJ2-1; V: TRBV11-2; size: -; CDR3: CASNLLGQGLGEQFF; DNA: TGTGCCAGCAACCTACTGGGACAGGGTCTCGGTGAGCAGTTCTTC
D: -; J: TRBJ1-2; V: TRBV24-1; size: -; CDR3: CATSDLDSGDYGYTF; DNA: TGTGCCACCAGTGATTTGGACAGTGGGGATTATGGCTACACCTTC
D: -; J: TRBJ1-2; V: TRBV6-5; size: -; CDR3: CASRRLFPDYGYTF; DNA: TGTGCCAGCAGAAGACTTTTCCCCGACTATGGCTACACCTTC
D: -; J: TRBJ1-3; V: TRBV12-5; size: -; CDR3: CASGQGQKRNTIYF; DNA: TGTGCTAGTGGTCAAGGACAGAAGAGAAACACCATATATTTT
D: -; J: TRBJ1-2; V: TRBV12-3/TRBV12-4; size: -; CDR3: CASSLGFSGYTF; DNA: TGTGCCAGCAGTTTAGGGTTTAGTGGCTACACCTTC
D: TRBD1; J: TRBJ1-3; V: TRBV11-2; size: -; CDR3: CASSSQTGSSGNTIYF; DNA: TGTGCCAGCAGCTCCCAGACAGGGAGCTCTGGAAACACCATATATTTT
D: -; J: TRBJ2-3; V: TRBV5-1; size: -; CDR3: CASSSGHSTDTQYF; DNA: TGCGCCAGCAGCTCCGGACACTCCACAGATACGCAGTATTTT
D: -; J: TRBJ1-3; V: TRBV5-1; size: -; CDR3: CASSPIQNGNTIYF; DNA: TGCGCCAGCAGCCCGATACAGAACGGAAACACCATATATTTT
D: -; J: TRBJ1-1; V: TRBV5-5; size: -; CDR3: CASTRTFNTEAFF; DNA: TGTGCCAGCACCCGGACATTCAACACTGAAGCTTTCTTT
D: -; J: TRBJ1-3; V: TRBV24-1; size: -; CDR3: CATSDRGIRGNTIYF; DNA: TGTGCCACCAGTGATCGAGGGATTCGTGGAAACACCATATATTTT
D: -; J: TRBJ1-1; V: TRBV7-9; size: -; CDR3: CASSLVRQGGTEAFF; DNA: TGTGCCAGCAGCTTAGTTAGGCAGGGAGGCACTGAAGCTTTCTTT
D: TRBD1; J: TRBJ1-4; V: TRBV2; size: once; CDR3: CASSDSLTGAEKLFF; DNA: TGTGCCAGCAGTGACTCTTTGACAGGGGCTGAAAAACTGTTTTTT
D: -; J: TRBJ1-4; V: TRBV27; size: -; CDR3: CASSPRPMAGSGTNEKLFF; DNA: TGTGCCAGCAGTCCCCGGCCCATGGCCGGGAGTGGAACTAATGAAAAACTGTTTTTT
D: TRBD1; J: TRBJ2-5; V: TRBV2; size: -; CDR3: CASSDLQGAGRETQYF; DNA: TGTGCCAGCAGTGACCTGCAGGGGGCTGGTAGAGAGACCCAGTACTTC
D: -; J: TRBJ2-6; V: TRBV15; size: -; CDR3: CATSLDSLLTGANVLTF; DNA: TGTGCCACCAGCTTGGACAGTTTATTGACTGGGGCCAACGTCCTGACTTTC
D: -; J: TRBJ1-6; V: TRBV25-1; size: -; CDR3: CASSAPTGFTPLHF; DNA: TGTGCCAGCAGTGCACCCACAGGGTTTACACCCCTCCACTTT
D: TRBD1; J: TRBJ1-2; V: TRBV6-5; size: -; CDR3: CASQQGNYGYTF; DNA: TGTGCCAGTCAACAGGGGAACTATGGCTACACCTTC
D: -; J: TRBJ2-1; V: TRBV15; size: -; CDR3: CATSREWNRGSGEQFF; DNA: TGTGCCACCAGCAGAGAGTGGAACCGCGGATCGGGTGAGCAGTTCTTC
D: -; J: TRBJ1-3; V: TRBV10-3; size: -; CDR3: CAISETGPGNTIYF; DNA: TGTGCCATCAGTGAGACAGGGCCGGGAAACACCATATATTTT
D: -; J: TRBJ1-5; V: TRBV20-1; size: -; CDR3: CSIGEGQPQHF; DNA: TGCAGCATAGGAGAGGGTCAGCCCCAGCATTTT
D: -; J: TRBJ1-5; V: TRBV18; size: -; CDR3: CASRTGISNQPQHF; DNA: TGTGCCAGCAGAACAGGGATAAGCAATCAGCCCCAGCATTTT
D: -; J: TRBJ2-3; V: TRBV3-1/TRBV3-2; size: few; CDR3: CASSLADRTDTQYF; DNA: TGTGCCAGCAGCCTAGCGGACCGCACAGATACGCAGTATTTT
D: -; J: TRBJ1-4; V: TRBV5-1; size: -; CDR3: CASKSGATNEKLFF; DNA: TGCGCCAGCAAATCGGGGGCAACTAATGAAAAACTGTTTTTT
D: TRBD1; J: TRBJ1-1; V: TRBV5-6; size: -; CDR3: CASSGTGGERTEAFF; DNA: TGTGCCAGCAGCGGAACAGGGGGCGAGAGGACTGAAGCTTTCTTT
D: -; J: TRBJ1-2; V: TRBV6-5; size: -; CDR3: CASSPGRKGGYTF; DNA: TGTGCCAGCAGTCCTGGGAGGAAAGGAGGCTACACCTTC
D: TRBD1; J: TRBJ2-5; V: TRBV11-2; size: -; CDR3: CASSLSSDRGQETQYF; DNA: TGTGCCAGCAGCCTCTCTTCGGACAGGGGGCAAGAGACCCAGTACTTC
D: TRBD1; J: TRBJ1-1; V: TRBV3-1/TRBV3-2; size: -; CDR3: CASSPRDREAFF; DNA: TGTGCCAGCAGCCCCAGGGACAGGGAAGCTTTCTTT
D: TRBD1; J: TRBJ1-3; V: TRBV28; size: -; CDR3: CASRPSGTANTIYF; DNA: TGTGCCAGCAGACCTTCCGGGACAGCAAACACCATATATTTT
D: -; J: TRBJ1-3; V: TRBV5-1; size: once; CDR3: CASSLAEAYSGNTIYF; DNA: TGCGCCAGCAGCTTGGCAGAGGCCTACTCTGGAAACACCATATATTTT
D: -; J: TRBJ1-1; V: TRBV29-1; size: -; CDR3: CSVPPSGESEAFF; DNA: TGCAGCGTCCCGCCTTCGGGGGAGTCTGAAGCTTTCTTT
D: TRBD1; J: TRBJ1-5; V: TRBV10-3; size: -; CDR3: CAIWQGAFNQPQHF; DNA: TGTGCCATCTGGCAGGGGGCCTTCAATCAGCCCCAGCATTTT
D: TRBD2; J: TRBJ2-2; V: TRBV7-2; size: -; CDR3: CASSLAGGVGSDTGELFF; DNA: TGTGCCAGCAGCTTAGCGGGGGGGGTTGGCTCCGACACCGGGGAGCTGTTTTTT
D: TRBD1; J: TRBJ1-6; V: TRBV5-6; size: -; CDR3: CASSSPGQAYNSPLHF; DNA: TGTGCCAGCAGCTCGCCGGGACAGGCCTATAATTCACCCCTCCACTTT
D: -; J: TRBJ2-2; V: TRBV4-1; size: once; CDR3: CASSQTSMFTGELFF; DNA: TGCGCCAGCAGCCAAACGAGCATGTTCACCGGGGAGCTGTTTTTT
D: TRBD2; J: TRBJ2-4; V: TRBV6-6; size: -; CDR3: CASSSPSGGAKNIQYF; DNA: TGTGCCAGCAGTTCCCCTAGCGGGGGGGCCAAAAACATTCAGTACTTC
D: TRBD1; J: TRBJ1-5; V: TRBV30; size: -; CDR3: CAWSVRGGAGGQPQHF; DNA: TGTGCCTGGAGTGTACGAGGGGGCGCGGGTGGCCAGCCCCAGCATTTT
D: TRBD2; J: TRBJ2-3; V: TRBV4-1; size: -; CDR3: CASSQVGLAGFSTDTQYF; DNA: TGCGCCAGCAGCCAAGTCGGACTAGCGGGGTTTAGCACAGATACGCAGTATTTT
D: TRBD1; J: TRBJ1-5; V: TRBV4-1; size: -; CDR3: CASSQETGLGHQPQHF; DNA: TGCGCCAGCAGCCAAGAGACAGGGTTAGGCCATCAGCCCCAGCATTTT
D: -; J: TRBJ2-3; V: TRBV2; size: -; CDR3: CASSEGTGRGADTQYF; DNA: TGTGCCAGCAGTGAAGGGACGGGGAGGGGGGCAGATACGCAGTATTTT